This TCR beta chain was captured in a study of cytomegalovirus exposure and HLA in healthy donors. General observations from the study: The study recorded 150 to 200 TCR beta chains that were cytomegalovirus-associated. A later analysis linked a missense DCLRE1C variant to TCR beta V- and J-gene trimming.

The PCR had 60 Vbeta and 13 Jbeta primers. Authors' methods: Approximately 9.9 million shared chains were among the approximately 87 million unique TCR beta chains that a later analysis counted. Repertoires were generated with immunoSEQ multiplex PCR, while TCRdb's copy carries only in-frame clones and drops some. V and J calls and clone size follow that table, whereas D and trimming were derived from the DNA. The sample yields 150,000 to 200,000 clones, 60% to 85% seen once. Trimming removed 1 base from V and 4 bases from J; junction bases left unmatched: 13. Per the germline V gene, CDR1 is GTSNPN and CDR2 is SVGIG (reference sequence). This CDR3 contains 19 residues. Note on this clone: No antigen is known for it.

Input material: PBMCs. The rearrangement links TRBV30 to TRBJ2-7; 16 bases fit TRBD2. The clonotype originates from a man in his fifties or sixties in good health and CMV-seropositive. This CDR3 is CAWSGPGLAGGPYQYEQYF. DNA of the CDR3: TGTGCCTGGAGTGGCCCGGGACTAGCGGGGGGGCCGTATCAGTACGAGCAGTACTTC.